Shown below are 17 T cell receptor beta chains from a single sample sequenced in a study of cytomegalovirus exposure and HLA in healthy donors. PCR involved 60 Vbeta and 13 Jbeta primers. Assay: immunoSEQ multiplex PCR; the TCRdb copy retains only in-frame clones and omits some. The sample comprises over 110,000 clones, over 65% of which are singletons, and around 2.4% rests with the top ten. Input material: PBMCs. The receptors were gathered from a male donor in good health and CMV-seronegative.

The chain recombines TRBV27 with TRBJ2-7; no clear D. In germline, CDR1 is MNHEY, CDR2 SMNVEV (reference sequence). V was clipped by 4 bases and J by 1 base, with 11 bases between them. This CDR3 is 14 amino acids long. CDR3 residues: CASSWSPSSYEQYF. The CDR3 nucleotides read TGTGCCAGCAGTTGGTCGCCTAGTTCCTACGAGCAGTACTTC.

J is TRBJ1-4 and V is TRBV18; D perhaps matches TRBD1 (5 bases). The germline V and J ends were trimmed by 6 bases and 5 bases, with 10 bases remaining between them. This CDR3 region has 13 residues. Germline V gene sequence: CDR1 KGHSH, CDR2 LQKENI. Written as DNA, the CDR3 is TGTGCCAGCTCGGGGCAGGAGAATGAAAAACTGTTTTTT. Translated, it gives CASSGQENEKLFF.

V gene TRBV5-1 combines with J gene TRBJ1-6; a possible D gene is TRBD1 (5 bases). Trimming left V 0 bases short and J 10 bases short, with 11 bases between. CDR1 and CDR2 from the germline V gene are SGHRS and YFSETQ. This CDR3 is 14 amino acids long. The CDR3 spells CASSLDTGESPLHF. Here the CDR3 DNA reads TGCGCCAGCAGCTTGGACACGGGGGAGTCACCCCTCCACTTT. Drawing the rest from reference TRBV5-1 and TRBJ1-6, the complete variable domain is KAGVTQTPRYLIKTRGQQVTLSCSPISGHRSVSWYQQTPGQGLQFLFEYFSETQRNKGNFPGRFSGRQFSNSRSEMNVSTLELGDSALYLCASSLDTGESPLHFGNGTRLTVT.

The chain joins TRBV19 to TRBJ1-4; 9 nucleotides match TRBD1. With V trimmed by 7 bases and J by 4 bases, 4 bases remained unmatched. The CDR3 length is 14 residues. Germline V lookup: CDR1 LNHDA, CDR2 SQIVND (reference sequence). The DNA for the CDR3 is TGTGCCAGTACCACAGGGGGCTATAATGAAAAACTGTTTTTT. Translated: CASTTGGYNEKLFF.

The chain recombines TRBV10-3 with TRBJ2-5; D ambiguous. The germline V gene has CDR1 ENHRY and CDR2 SYGVKD. Trimming shortened V by 3 bases and J by 5 bases, and 7 bases separated the two germline ends. The CDR3 covers 12 residues. The CDR3 DNA sequence: TGTGCCATCAGTGATCCCCGGGAGACCCAGTACTTC. This gives the protein CAISDPRETQYF.

In its sample, this clone was seen once. The chain combines TRBV19 with TRBJ2-1; tentatively, D is TRBD1 (6 bases). The CDR3 runs 14 residues. Germline lookup yields CDR1 LNHDA and CDR2 SQIVND (reference sequence). Deletions cut 3 bases from V and 5 bases from J, with 11 bases between. The CDR3 here is CASSMQGLHNEQFF. CDR3 sequence (DNA): TGTGCCAGTAGTATGCAGGGGCTCCACAATGAGCAGTTCTTC.

CDR3 sequence: CASRSGRGEQYF. The CDR3, as DNA: TGTGCCAGTCGGTCCGGTAGAGGAGAGCAGTACTTC. The gene calls are TRBV19 and TRBJ2-7; D unclear. Trimming stripped 8 bases from V and 7 bases from J, with 15 bases between. The germline V gene encodes CDR1 LNHDA and CDR2 SQIVND (reference sequence). The CDR3 is 12 amino acids.

This clone was seen just once. The J gene is TRBJ2-1, the V gene TRBV9; D unresolved. Trimming took off 0 bases at V and 8 bases at J, with 9 bases between the two ends. The CDR3 contains 13 residues. Per the germline V gene, CDR1 is SGDLS and CDR2 is YYNGEE. CDR3: CASSVDFTDEQFF. The CDR3 DNA sequence: TGTGCCAGCAGCGTAGACTTCACTGATGAGCAGTTCTTC.

The chain carries TRBV7-2 and TRBJ1-1; TRBD1 might be the D (5 bases). The V end was cut by 5 bases, the J end by 4 bases, with 17 bases between. The CDR3 is made up of 15 amino acids. Germline values: CDR1 SGHTA, CDR2 FQGNSA. CDR3 amino acids: CASSPWGERGTEAFF. The CDR3, as DNA: TGTGCCAGCAGCCCGTGGGGGGAGAGGGGCACTGAAGCTTTCTTT.

The rearrangement joins TRBV30 to TRBJ1-1; D is uncertain. Germline V gene lookup returns CDR1 GTSNPN and CDR2 SVGIG (reference sequence). Trimming removed 4 bases at V and 5 bases at J, with 17 bases between. CDR3 length: 14 residues. The CDR3 DNA follows: TGTGCCTGGAACCCGGGGTGGGATAGGACTGAAGCTTTCTTT. Translated, it gives CAWNPGWDRTEAFF.

The rearrangement uses TRBV7-2 and TRBJ2-7; D perhaps matches TRBD1 (5 bases). This CDR3 region has 13 residues. Between the trimmed V and J ends, which lost 2 bases and 6 bases, there was a span of 11 bases. Germline loops: CDR1 SGHTA, CDR2 FQGNSA. CDR3 region: CASSLSGFGEQYF. In DNA, the CDR3 is TGTGCCAGCAGCTTATCAGGGTTCGGCGAGCAGTACTTC.

The chain has TRBV4-3 and TRBJ2-1; 10 nucleotides match TRBD1. V lost 0 bases, J lost 8 bases, and 7 bases stayed unmatched. CDR1 and CDR2 from the germline V gene are LGHNA and YSLEER. This CDR3 has 16 amino acids. The CDR3 reads CASSQDLGQGLDEQFF. DNA for the CDR3: TGCGCCAGCAGCCAAGATCTGGGACAGGGGCTGGATGAGCAGTTCTTC.

The rearrangement joins TRBV6-5 to TRBJ2-1, with D tentatively TRBD2 (7 bases). With 5 bases removed from V and 2 bases from J, the gap between germline ends came to 13 bases. Germline CDR1 is MNHEY and CDR2 is SVGAGI. The CDR3 has 15 amino acids. CDR3 DNA sequence: TGTGCCAGCAGTCAACGGGGGGCGGCCTACAATGAGCAGTTCTTC. Its protein product is CASSQRGAAYNEQFF.

The genes are TRBV7-9 and TRBJ2-6; no firm D call. This CDR3 region has 10 residues. Looked up from germline, CDR1 is SEHNR and CDR2 is FQNEAQ (reference sequence). V was clipped by 8 bases and J by 12 bases, with 8 bases between them. The CDR3 here is CASVPGVLTF. CDR3 sequence (DNA): TGTGCCAGCGTCCCCGGCGTCCTGACTTTC.

This chain uses TRBV23-1 with TRBJ1-1, with 7 bases matching TRBD1. TRBV23-1 is sorted into the ORF group, with uncertain function. V gave up 8 bases and J gave up 4 bases; unmatched junction bases: 10. This CDR3 is built from 14 residues. CDR3 bases: TGCGCCAGCCAGAAGGGGGCGGGCGCCACTGAAGCTTTCTTT. Its protein product is CASQKGAGATEAFF.

V gene TRBV27 combines with J gene TRBJ1-4, with D uncertain. Germline values: CDR1 MNHEY, CDR2 SMNVEV (reference sequence). The V end lost 8 bases, the J end lost 5 bases, and 12 bases lay between the germline ends. This CDR3 region has 13 residues. As DNA, the CDR3 is TGTGCCAGCTCGGAAAGAGGGAATGAAAAACTGTTTTTT. This sequence encodes CASSERGNEKLFF.

J is TRBJ2-1 and V is TRBV27; TRBD2 aligns across 10 bases. This CDR3 region has 18 residues. V shed 3 bases and J 9 bases; nucleotides not matched to a gene: 17. The germline V gene has CDR1 MNHEY and CDR2 SMNVEV (reference sequence). CDR3 amino acids: CASSFFGASGRIGGEQFF. CDR3 nucleotide sequence: TGTGCCAGCAGTTTCTTCGGGGCTAGCGGGAGAATAGGGGGTGAGCAGTTCTTC.